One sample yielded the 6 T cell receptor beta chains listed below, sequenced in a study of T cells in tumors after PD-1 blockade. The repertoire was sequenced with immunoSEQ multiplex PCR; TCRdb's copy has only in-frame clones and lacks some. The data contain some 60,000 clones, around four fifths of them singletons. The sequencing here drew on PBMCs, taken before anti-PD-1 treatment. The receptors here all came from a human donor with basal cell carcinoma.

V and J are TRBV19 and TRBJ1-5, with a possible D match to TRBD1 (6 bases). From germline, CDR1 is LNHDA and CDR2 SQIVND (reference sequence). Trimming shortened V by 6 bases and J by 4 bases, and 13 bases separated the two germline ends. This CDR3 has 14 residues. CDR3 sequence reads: CASSTTGRNQPQHF. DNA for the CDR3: TGTGCCAGTAGCACTACAGGGAGGAATCAGCCCCAGCATTTT.

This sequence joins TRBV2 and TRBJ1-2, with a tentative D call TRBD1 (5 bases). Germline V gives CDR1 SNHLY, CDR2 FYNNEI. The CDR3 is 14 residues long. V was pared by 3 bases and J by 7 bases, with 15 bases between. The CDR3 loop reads CASSDGGTKGGYTF. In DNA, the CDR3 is TGTGCCAGCAGTGACGGAGGGACCAAGGGTGGCTACACCTTC.

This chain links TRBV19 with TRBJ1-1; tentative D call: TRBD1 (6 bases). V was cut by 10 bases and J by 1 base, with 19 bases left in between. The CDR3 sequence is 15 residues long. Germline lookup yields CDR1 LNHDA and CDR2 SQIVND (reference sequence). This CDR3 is CATTAGTLQNTEAFF. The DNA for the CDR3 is TGTGCCACTACGGCCGGGACATTACAGAACACTGAAGCTTTCTTT. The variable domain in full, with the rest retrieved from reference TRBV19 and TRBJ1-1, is DGGITQSPKYLFRKEGQNVTLSCEQNLNHDAMYWYRQDPGQGLRLIYYSQIVNDFQKGDIAEGYSVSREKKESFPLTVTSAQKNPTAFYLCATTAGTLQNTEAFFGQGTRLTVV.

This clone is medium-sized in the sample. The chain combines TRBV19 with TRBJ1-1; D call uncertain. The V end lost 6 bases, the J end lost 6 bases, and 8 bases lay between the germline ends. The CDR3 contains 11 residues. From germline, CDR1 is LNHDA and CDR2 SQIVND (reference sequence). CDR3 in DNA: TGTGCCAGTAGAACCGGGGCTGAAGCTTTCTTT. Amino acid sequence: CASRTGAEAFF.

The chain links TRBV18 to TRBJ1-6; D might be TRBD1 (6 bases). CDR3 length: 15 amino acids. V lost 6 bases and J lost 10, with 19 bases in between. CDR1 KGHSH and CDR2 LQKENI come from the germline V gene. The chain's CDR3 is CASSPPGQYSSPLHF. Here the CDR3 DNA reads TGTGCCAGCTCGCCGCCGGGACAATACAGCTCACCCCTCCACTTT.

The CDR3 here is CASSVEGRSQETQYF. The CDR3 bases are TGTGCCAGCAGCGTAGAGGGCAGAAGCCAAGAGACCCAGTACTTC. J is TRBJ2-5 and V is TRBV9; D is unresolved. This CDR3 has 15 amino acids. The V gene's germline CDR1 is SGDLS and CDR2 YYNGEE. Trimming removed 0 bases at V and 1 base at J, with 10 bases between.